This TCR beta chain was recovered during a study of blood T cells in healthy people across ages. Trimming cost V 3 bases and J 7 bases; bases outside gene matches: 6. Germline loops: CDR1 SEHNR, CDR2 FQNEAQ (reference sequence). The length of the CDR3 is 15 residues. Alongside a J-beta primer mix, a sample-barcoded 5' primer served in a second PCR lasting roughly 7 to 12 cycles. In TCRdb, the 5' RACE reads were re-called with MiXCR into one record per CDR3 protein. The data contain fewer than 800,000 distinct CDR3 sequences, around a quarter of them singletons. This clonotype was recorded a few times. These data also featured in a second study, about T cells of mothers and their children.

This rearrangement joins TRBV7-9 to TRBJ1-5, with 10 bases lining up with TRBD1. The sequenced sample was blood. This receptor was obtained from a boy aged 5-17 years in good health. The DNA of the CDR3 is TGTGCCAGCAGCTTCGGGGGGACAGGGGTACAGCCCCAGCATTTT. As protein: CASSFGGTGVQPQHF.